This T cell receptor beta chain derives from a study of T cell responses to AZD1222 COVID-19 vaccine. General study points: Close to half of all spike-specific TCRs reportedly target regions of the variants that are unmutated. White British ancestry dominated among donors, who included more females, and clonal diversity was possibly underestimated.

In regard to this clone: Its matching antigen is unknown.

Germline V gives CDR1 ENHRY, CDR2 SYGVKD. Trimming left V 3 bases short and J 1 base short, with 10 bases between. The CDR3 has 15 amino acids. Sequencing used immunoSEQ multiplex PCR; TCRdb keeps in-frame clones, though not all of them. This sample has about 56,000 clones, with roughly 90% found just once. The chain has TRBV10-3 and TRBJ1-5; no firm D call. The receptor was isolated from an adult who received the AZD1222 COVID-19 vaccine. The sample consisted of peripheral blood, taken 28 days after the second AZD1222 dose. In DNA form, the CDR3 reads TGTGCCATCAGTGATAGCGGGCGCAGCAATCAGCCCCAGCATTTT. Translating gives CAISDSGRSNQPQHF.